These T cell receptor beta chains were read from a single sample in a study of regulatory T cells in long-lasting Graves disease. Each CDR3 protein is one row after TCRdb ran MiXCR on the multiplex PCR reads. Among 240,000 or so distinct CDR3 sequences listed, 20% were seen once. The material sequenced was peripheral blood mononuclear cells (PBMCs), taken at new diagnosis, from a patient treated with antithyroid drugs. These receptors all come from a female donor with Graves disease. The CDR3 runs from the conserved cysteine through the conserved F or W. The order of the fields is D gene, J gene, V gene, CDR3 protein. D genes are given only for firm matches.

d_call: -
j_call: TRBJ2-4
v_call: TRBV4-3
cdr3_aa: CASSQDLAGANDIQYF

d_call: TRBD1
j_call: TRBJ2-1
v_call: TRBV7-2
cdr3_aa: CASSLNRGRNNEQFF

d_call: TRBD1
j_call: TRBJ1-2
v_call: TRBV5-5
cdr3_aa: CASSLSSLRGRNYGYTF

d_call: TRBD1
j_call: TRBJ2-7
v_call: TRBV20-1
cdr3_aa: CSARTGQGGLYEQYF

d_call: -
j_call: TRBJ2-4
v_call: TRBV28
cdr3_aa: CASNPGVRTRNIQYF

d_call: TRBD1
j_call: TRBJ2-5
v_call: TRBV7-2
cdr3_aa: CASSKRQGQETQYF

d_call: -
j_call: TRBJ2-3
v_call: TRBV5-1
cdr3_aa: CASSLVRTTDTQYF

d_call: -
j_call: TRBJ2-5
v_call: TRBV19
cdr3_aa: CASSTGGQETQYF

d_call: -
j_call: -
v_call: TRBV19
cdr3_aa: CASNTAQGWWETQYF

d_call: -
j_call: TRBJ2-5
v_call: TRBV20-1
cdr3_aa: CSARDGNRIGETQYF

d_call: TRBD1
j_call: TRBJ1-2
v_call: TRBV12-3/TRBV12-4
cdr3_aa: CASSHGTGGKSYTF

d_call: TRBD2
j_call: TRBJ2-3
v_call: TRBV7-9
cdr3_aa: CASSWGSGETYF

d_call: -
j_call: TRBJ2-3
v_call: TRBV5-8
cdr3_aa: CASSFSGLWDTQYF

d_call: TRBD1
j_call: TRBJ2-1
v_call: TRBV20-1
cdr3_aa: CSAERNRGLFDEQFF

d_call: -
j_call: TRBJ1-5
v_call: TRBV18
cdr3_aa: CASSPDPNQPQHF

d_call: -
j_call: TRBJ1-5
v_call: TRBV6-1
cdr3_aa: CASSEDQGRGQPQHF

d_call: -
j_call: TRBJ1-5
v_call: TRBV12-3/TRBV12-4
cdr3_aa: CASSFGAPYGQPQHF

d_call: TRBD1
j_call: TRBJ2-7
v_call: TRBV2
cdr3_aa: CASSLTGSSREQYF

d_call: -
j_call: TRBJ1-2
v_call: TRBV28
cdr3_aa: CASSKQVYGYTF

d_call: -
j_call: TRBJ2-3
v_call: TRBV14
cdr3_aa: CASSQDIVFGDTQYF

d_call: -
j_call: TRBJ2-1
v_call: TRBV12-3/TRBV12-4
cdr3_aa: CASSFFDDNEQFF

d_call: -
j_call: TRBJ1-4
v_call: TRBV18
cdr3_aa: CASSPITGGRTNEKLFF

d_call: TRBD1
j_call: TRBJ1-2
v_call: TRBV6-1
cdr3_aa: CASKRGPNYGYTF

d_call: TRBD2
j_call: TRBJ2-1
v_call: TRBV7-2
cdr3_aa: CASSLEGTSGYNEQFF

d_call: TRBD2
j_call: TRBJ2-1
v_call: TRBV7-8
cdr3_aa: CASSRNAGGPQSAYNEQFF

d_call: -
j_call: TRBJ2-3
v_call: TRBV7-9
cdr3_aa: CASSLESGKDTQYF

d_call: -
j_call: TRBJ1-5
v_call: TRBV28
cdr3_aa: CASTTNRRGGNQPQHF

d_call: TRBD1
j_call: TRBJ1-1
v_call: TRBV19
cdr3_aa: CASSDRGWNTEAFF

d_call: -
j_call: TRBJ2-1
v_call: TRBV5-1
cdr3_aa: CASSLRRGPNNEQFF

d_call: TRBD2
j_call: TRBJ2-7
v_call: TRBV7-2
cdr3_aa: CASSFSSGGPYEQYF

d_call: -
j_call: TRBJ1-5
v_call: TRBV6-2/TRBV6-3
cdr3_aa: CASRQEYSNQPQHF

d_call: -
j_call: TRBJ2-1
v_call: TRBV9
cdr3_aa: CASSLSHGGQYNEQFF

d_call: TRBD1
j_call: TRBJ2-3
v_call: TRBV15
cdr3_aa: CATSRIPDRVRTDTQYF

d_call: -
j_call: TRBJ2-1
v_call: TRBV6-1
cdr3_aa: CASSPGGGPYNEQFF

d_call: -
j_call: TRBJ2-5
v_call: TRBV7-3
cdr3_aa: CASSPRAAPETQYF

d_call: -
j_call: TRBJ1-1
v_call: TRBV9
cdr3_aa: CASSVVPGKVNTEAFF

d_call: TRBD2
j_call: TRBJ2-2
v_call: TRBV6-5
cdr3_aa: CASSYQLAGEAGELFF

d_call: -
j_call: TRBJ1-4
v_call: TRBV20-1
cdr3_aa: CSARDSANEKLFF